Shown below are 20 T cell receptor beta chains from a single sample sequenced in a study of T-cell memory formation after mild COVID-19. Via MiXCR, TCRdb re-called the 5' RACE reads, giving one row per CDR3 protein. Here the sample spans under 200,000 distinct CDR3 sequences, about a third being singletons. Material: PBMCs or a T cell subset sorted from them (not recorded which). These receptors originate from an adult woman who had mild COVID-19 (a few samples of this study predate the infection). Cell type and time point are not known.

The rearrangement links TRBV6-6 to TRBJ1-2; possible D gene TRBD1, 5 bases. The germline gives CDR1 MNHNY, CDR2 SVGAGI (reference sequence). The CDR3 length is 14 residues. The V end was cut by 0 bases, the J end by 4 bases, with 9 bases between. This CDR3 reads CASSYSGDSYGYTF. The CDR3 bases are TGTGCCAGCAGTTACTCGGGGGACTCCTATGGCTACACCTTC.

Details on this clonotype: Because the CDR3's place on the DNA is in doubt, the DNA is left out and the CDR3 is given as listed by TCRdb. This chain connects TRBV7-5 to TRBJ1-2. TRBV7-5 is annotated as a pseudogene. The CDR3 is 17 residues long, counting both termini. CDR3 protein: CISVSEATGGLNYGYTF.

J is TRBJ1-1 and V is TRBV3-1; D not resolved. CDR3 size: 14 residues. Germline V gene lookup returns CDR1 LGHDT and CDR2 YNNKEL (reference sequence). Trimming took off 3 bases at V and 0 bases at J, with 8 bases between the two ends. The CDR3 nucleotides read TGTGCCAGCAGCCACGGGCAACTGAACACTGAAGCTTTCTTT. This codes for CASSHGQLNTEAFF.

Only a few counts were recorded for this clonotype. The chain links TRBV29-1 to TRBJ1-1; D is possibly TRBD1 (5 bases). The CDR3 consists of 15 residues. CDR1 is SQVTM, CDR2 ANQGSEA, per germline. V gave up 6 bases and J gave up 1 base, with 18 bases separating them. The CDR3 region is CSVSSPQGSNTEAFF. The CDR3 region has the DNA TGCAGCGTCTCCAGCCCCCAGGGCTCGAACACTGAAGCTTTCTTT.

This clonotype was found a few times. This rearrangement joins TRBV5-6 to TRBJ2-1, with D unresolved. The V gene lost 1 base and the J gene lost 9 bases, with 5 bases spanning the gap. Germline V gives CDR1 SGHDT, CDR2 YYEEEE. This CDR3 region has 11 residues. The CDR3 bases are TGTGCCAGCAGCTTGATAGGTGAGCAGTTCTTC. Its translation: CASSLIGEQFF.

The chain couples TRBV7-6 to TRBJ2-1, with D possibly matching TRBD2 (6 bases). Germline V gene data show CDR1 as SGHVS and CDR2 as FNYEAQ. The ends were cut back, 8 bases at V and 5 bases at J, with 19 bases in the middle. The CDR3 runs 15 residues. This CDR3 is CASLEATSQHNEQFF. For the CDR3, the DNA is TGTGCCAGCTTAGAAGCGACTAGTCAGCACAATGAGCAGTTCTTC.

V gene TRBV3-1 combines with J gene TRBJ2-1; TRBD2 is a possible D gene (6 bases). Trimming removed 2 bases at V and 0 bases at J, with 11 bases between. The germline V gene has CDR1 LGHDT and CDR2 YNNKEL (reference sequence). The CDR3 contains 16 residues. CDR3 nucleotide sequence: TGTGCCAGCAGCCAACTTAATAGCGGCTCCTACAATGAGCAGTTCTTC. Translated, it gives CASSQLNSGSYNEQFF.

The chain is built from TRBV12-3 or TRBV12-4 and TRBJ2-1, with 8 bases aligning to TRBD1. Trimming removed 10 bases from V and 7 bases from J; junction bases left unmatched: 15. The CDR3 runs to 15 residues. CDR3 loop: CATVKGTGGRNEQFF. The CDR3 DNA reads TGTGCCACCGTAAAGGGGACAGGTGGCCGTAATGAGCAGTTCTTC.

This chain links TRBV18 with TRBJ2-3; the D is unclear. The ends were cut back, 0 bases at V and 8 bases at J, with 12 bases in the middle. Germline V gene lookup returns CDR1 KGHSH and CDR2 LQKENI. This CDR3 is built from 14 residues. The CDR3 coding sequence is TGTGCCAGCTCACCACCAACCGCAGTGGGTACGCAGTATTTT. Its translation: CASSPPTAVGTQYF.

This clonotype turned up a few times. V gene TRBV27 combines with J gene TRBJ2-7, with 8 nucleotides matching TRBD1. Trimming at V came to 4 bases and at J to 5 bases, leaving 7 bases not matched to a gene. This CDR3 region has 14 residues. Germline-derived CDR1 and CDR2 are MNHEY and SMNVEV (reference sequence). The CDR3 reads CASSSGQGINEQYF. In nucleotides, the CDR3 is TGTGCCAGCAGTTCAGGACAGGGAATCAACGAGCAGTACTTC.

The chain uses TRBV7-2 and TRBJ2-7; no firm D call. CDR3 length: 13 residues. Germline loops: CDR1 SGHTA, CDR2 FQGNSA. Trimming removed 6 bases from V and 6 bases from J, with 15 bases in between. In DNA, the CDR3 is TGTGCCAGCAGGATGGCTGGGATGGGCGAGCAGTACTTC. This codes for CASRMAGMGEQYF.

This clonotype was detected only once. J is TRBJ1-5 and V is TRBV20-1; TRBD1 matches 9 bases. Germline CDR1 and CDR2: DFQATT and SNEGSKA (reference sequence). The CDR3 length is 13 residues. The V and J ends lost 6 bases and 4 bases, in that order; junction bases with no gene match: 4. The chain's CDR3 is CSAVGQGNQPQHF. DNA of the CDR3: TGCAGTGCGGTGGGACAGGGAAATCAGCCCCAGCATTTT.

This clonotype was seen more than once but under ten times. The chain is built from TRBV24-1 and TRBJ2-5; possibly TRBD1 or TRBD2 for D (5 bases each). The germline CDR1 and CDR2 sequences are KGHDR and SFDVKD. The CDR3 is 15 amino acids. The V gene lost 4 bases and the J gene lost 3 bases, with 14 bases spanning the gap. CDR3 region: CATSDLGVSEETQYF. The CDR3 DNA is TGTGCCACCAGTGACTTGGGGGTCTCCGAAGAGACCCAGTACTTC.

The sample holds a few counts of this clonotype. V usage is TRBV7-9 and J usage is TRBJ2-1; 9 bases are a match to TRBD1. CDR3 size: 16 residues. Unmatched junction bases numbered 6, after V lost 2 bases and J lost 4 bases. The germline gives CDR1 SEHNR, CDR2 FQNEAQ (reference sequence). This CDR3 reads CASSLQTGGDYNEQFF. The CDR3 nucleotides are TGTGCCAGCAGCTTACAGACAGGGGGGGATTACAATGAGCAGTTCTTC.

This clonotype was recorded a few times. This rearrangement joins TRBV3-1 to TRBJ2-1; D is ambiguous. Between the trimmed V and J ends, which lost 1 base and 5 bases, there was a span of 3 bases. Per the germline V gene, CDR1 is LGHDT and CDR2 is YNNKEL (reference sequence). The CDR3 contains 12 residues. CDR3 DNA: TGTGCCAGCAGCCAAGTAGACAATGAGCAGTTCTTC. Its protein is CASSQVDNEQFF.

V and J are TRBV28 and TRBJ2-7; D could derive from TRBD1 or TRBD2 (5 bases each). CDR3 length equals 12 residues. The V gene's germline CDR1 is MDHEN and CDR2 SYDVKM. CDR3 nucleotide sequence: TGTGCCAGCAGTCCGGGGCCTGGGGAGCAGTGCGTC. Encoded protein: CASSPGPGEQCV.

V gene TRBV5-6 combines with J gene TRBJ2-7; 7 nucleotides match TRBD1. CDR1 SGHDT and CDR2 YYEEEE come from the germline V gene. CDR3 size: 15 residues. V lost 0 bases, J lost 7 bases, and 10 bases stayed unmatched. The CDR3, as DNA: TGTGCCAGCAGCTTGGCTCTTGGGACAGTAGGAGAGCAGTACTTC. Amino acid sequence: CASSLALGTVGEQYF.

This chain joins TRBV4-2 and TRBJ1-3, with a possible D match to TRBD1 (6 bases). V was pared by 6 bases and J by 4 bases, with 19 bases between. The CDR3 length is 16 residues. The V gene's germline CDR1 is LGHNA and CDR2 YNFKEQ. In DNA form, the CDR3 reads TGTGCCAGCAGACCTCCCGACAGGCTGGGAGGAAACACCATATATTTT. Protein product: CASRPPDRLGGNTIYF.

This chain connects TRBV24-1 to TRBJ2-3; 9 nucleotides line up with TRBD2. CDR1 is KGHDR, CDR2 SFDVKD, per germline. This CDR3 is built from 15 residues. Unmatched junction bases numbered 3, after V lost 5 bases and J lost 1 base. Here the CDR3 reads CATSGRGRGTDTQYF. The CDR3 nucleotides are TGTGCCACCAGTGGCCGCGGGAGGGGCACAGATACGCAGTATTTT.

Here the CDR3 DNA reads TGTGCCAGCAGCCGACTCGATACCTTCTACGAGCAGTACTTC. Translated, it gives CASSRLDTFYEQYF. The genes are TRBV5-5 and TRBJ2-7; D is unresolved. The ends were cut back, 4 bases at V and 3 bases at J, with 14 bases in the middle. In germline, CDR1 is SGHKS, CDR2 YYEKEE (reference sequence). This CDR3 region has 14 residues.